The clone carrying this T cell receptor beta chain was counted only a few times. Its antigen is not known. TCRdb ran MiXCR on the reads and lists one entry per CDR3 protein. The data contain hundreds of thousands of distinct CDR3 sequences, roughly 24% of them singletons. V was pared by 1 base and J by 4 bases, with 16 bases between. Germline V gene data show CDR1 as DFQATT and CDR2 as SNEGSKA (reference sequence). There are 15 residues in the CDR3. The data were obtained in a study of T cell repertoires in cytomegalovirus infection. Overall study findings and caveats: CMV-specific HLA-C-restricted TCR beta clonotypes dominated the ex vivo response.

Input material: CD8+ T cells from PBMCs. The rearrangement links TRBV20-1 to TRBJ1-2; D is ambiguous. The TCR comes from a human donor in good health (CMV status not recorded). Some clones in this sample may be carry-over from other donors' samples. The CDR3 here is CSARAPDSWGYGYTF. CDR3 DNA sequence: TGCAGTGCTAGAGCCCCGGACTCTTGGGGCTATGGCTACACCTTC.